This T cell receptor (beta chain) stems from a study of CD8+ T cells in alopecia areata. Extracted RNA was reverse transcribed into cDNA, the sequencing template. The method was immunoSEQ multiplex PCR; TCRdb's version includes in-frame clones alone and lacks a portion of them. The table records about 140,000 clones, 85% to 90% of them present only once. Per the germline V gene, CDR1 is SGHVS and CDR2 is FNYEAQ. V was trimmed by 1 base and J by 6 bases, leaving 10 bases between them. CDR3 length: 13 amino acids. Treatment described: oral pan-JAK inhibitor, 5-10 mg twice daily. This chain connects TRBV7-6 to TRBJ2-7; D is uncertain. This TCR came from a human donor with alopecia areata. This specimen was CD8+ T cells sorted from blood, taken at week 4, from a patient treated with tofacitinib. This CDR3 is CASSLGSWGEQYF. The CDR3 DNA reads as TGTGCCAGCAGCTTAGGCTCGTGGGGCGAGCAGTACTTC.